Presented here are 4 T cell receptor beta chains from one specimen sequenced in a study of blood T cell repertoires in COVID-19. Libraries were prepared by immunoSEQ multiplex PCR; TCRdb keeps only in-frame clonotypes and omits some of them. The sample has over 300,000 clones, about 83% seen once; the top ten hold 1% to 1.5%. Material: peripheral blood. All receptors derive from a woman aged 45-65 years with acute or convalescent COVID-19.

The chain employs TRBV24-1 and TRBJ2-1; 12 bases map to TRBD2. There are 16 residues in the CDR3. The ends lost 4 bases at V and 1 base at J; junction bases unmatched: 1. Germline V gene sequence: CDR1 KGHDR, CDR2 SFDVKD. DNA for the CDR3: TGTGCCACCAGTGAGGGGACTAGCGGGTCCTACAATGAGCAGTTCTTC. Translating gives CATSEGTSGSYNEQFF.

Only one count was recorded for this clone. The chain carries TRBV10-3 and TRBJ2-2, with 8 bases that match TRBD2. The CDR3 totals 16 residues. Looked up from germline, CDR1 is ENHRY and CDR2 is SYGVKD. Losses at the gene ends were 6 bases for V and 4 bases for J; bases not matched to a gene: 10. CDR3 sequence: CAISPSSGSVTGELFF. The CDR3 nucleotides are TGTGCCATCAGCCCTAGCAGCGGGAGTGTCACCGGGGAGCTGTTTTTT.

V and J are TRBV7-9 and TRBJ2-5; 11 nucleotides agree with TRBD2. This CDR3 has 16 amino acids. V trimming: 3 bases; J trimming: 1 base; junction bases outside the gene matches: 4. Looked up from germline, CDR1 is SEHNR and CDR2 is FQNEAQ (reference sequence). The CDR3 protein is CASSLGTSGLQETQYF. For the CDR3, the DNA is TGTGCCAGCAGCTTGGGGACTAGCGGCCTCCAAGAGACCCAGTACTTC.

The chain is built from TRBV4-1 and TRBJ2-1, with 7 bases matching TRBD1. Germline CDR1 reads MGHRA; CDR2 reads YSYEKL. V was pared by 3 bases and J by 7 bases, with 15 bases of the junction left unmatched. This CDR3 spans 17 amino acids. CDR3 region: CASSHPMGDRDWNEQFF. Here the CDR3 DNA reads TGCGCCAGCAGCCACCCTATGGGTGACAGGGATTGGAATGAGCAGTTCTTC.